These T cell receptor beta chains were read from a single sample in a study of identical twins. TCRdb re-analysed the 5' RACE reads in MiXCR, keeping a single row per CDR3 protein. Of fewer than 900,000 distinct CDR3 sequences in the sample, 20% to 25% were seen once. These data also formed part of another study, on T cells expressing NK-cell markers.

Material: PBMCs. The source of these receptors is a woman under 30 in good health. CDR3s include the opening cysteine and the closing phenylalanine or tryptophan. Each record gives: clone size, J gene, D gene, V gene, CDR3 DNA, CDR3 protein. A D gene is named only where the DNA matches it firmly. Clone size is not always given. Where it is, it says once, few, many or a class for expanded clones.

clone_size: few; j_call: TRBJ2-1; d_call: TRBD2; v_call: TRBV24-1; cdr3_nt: TGTGCCACCAGCCCCGGGACTAGCGGGTACAATGAGCAGTTCTTC; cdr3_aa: CATSPGTSGYNEQFF
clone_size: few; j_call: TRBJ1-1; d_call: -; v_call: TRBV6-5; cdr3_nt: TGTGCCAGCAGTCACGAGGGGGGCCGGGGCACTGAAGCTTTCTTT; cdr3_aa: CASSHEGGRGTEAFF
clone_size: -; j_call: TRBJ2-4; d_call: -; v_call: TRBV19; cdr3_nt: TGTGCCAGTAGTATTAAGGGGATAGCCAAAAACATTCAGTACTTC; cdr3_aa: CASSIKGIAKNIQYF
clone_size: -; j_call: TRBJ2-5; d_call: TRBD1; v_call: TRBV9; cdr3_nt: TGTGCCAGCAGCGGGGGACAGTTGTACCAAAAGACCCAGTACTTC; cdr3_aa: CASSGGQLYQKTQYF
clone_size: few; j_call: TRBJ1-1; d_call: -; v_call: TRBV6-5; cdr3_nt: TGTGCCAGCAGTTACGGGGGGCCTACGGTGGCTTTCTTT; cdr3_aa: CASSYGGPTVAFF
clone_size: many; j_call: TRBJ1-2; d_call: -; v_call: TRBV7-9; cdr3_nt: TGTGCCAGCAGCTTAAATTACGGACAGACCTATGGCTACACCTTC; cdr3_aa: CASSLNYGQTYGYTF
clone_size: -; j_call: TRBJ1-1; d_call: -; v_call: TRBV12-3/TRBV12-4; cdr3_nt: TGTGCCAGCAGACCTCGTCCCCTGGTGAACACTGAAGCTTTCTTT; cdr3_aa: CASRPRPLVNTEAFF
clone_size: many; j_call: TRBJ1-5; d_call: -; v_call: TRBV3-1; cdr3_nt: TGTGCCAGCAGCCAAGATTTCAGGGAGGATCAGCCCCAGCATTTT; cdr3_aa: CASSQDFREDQPQHF
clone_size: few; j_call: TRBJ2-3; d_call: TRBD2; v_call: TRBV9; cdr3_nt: TGTGCCAGCAACCCGAAACTAGCGGGTGTCGATACGCAGTATTTT; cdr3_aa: CASNPKLAGVDTQYF
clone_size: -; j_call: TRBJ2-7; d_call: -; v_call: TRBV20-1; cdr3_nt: TGCAGTGCTACCGGGACGGACCACCTCGAGCAGTACTTC; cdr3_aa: CSATGTDHLEQYF
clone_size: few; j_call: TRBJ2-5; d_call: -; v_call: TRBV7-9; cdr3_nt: TGTGCCAGCAGGAGAGGGGAAGAGACCGAGTACTTC; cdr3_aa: CASRRGEETEYF
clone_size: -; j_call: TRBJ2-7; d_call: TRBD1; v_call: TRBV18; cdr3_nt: TGTGCCAGCTCACCTTTCGGACAGGGGAGCTCCTACGAGCAGTACTTC; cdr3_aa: CASSPFGQGSSYEQYF
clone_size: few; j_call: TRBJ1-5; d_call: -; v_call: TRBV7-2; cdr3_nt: TGTGCCAGCAGTCAGGGCGACAGGCATCAGCCCCAGCATTTT; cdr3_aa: CASSQGDRHQPQHF
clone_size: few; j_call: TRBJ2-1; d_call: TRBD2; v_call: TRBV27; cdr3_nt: TGTGCCAGCAGTAATCCTAGCGGGAGCTACAATGAGCAGTTCTTC; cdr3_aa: CASSNPSGSYNEQFF
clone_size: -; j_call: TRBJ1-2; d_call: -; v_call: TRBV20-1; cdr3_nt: TGCAGTGCCAAGGCAGGGGAGTCGGGCTATGGCTACACCTTC; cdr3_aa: CSAKAGESGYGYTF
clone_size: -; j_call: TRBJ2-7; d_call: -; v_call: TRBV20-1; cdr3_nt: TGCAGTGCGTCGGACAGTGGGTACGAGCAGTACTTC; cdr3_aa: CSASDSGYEQYF
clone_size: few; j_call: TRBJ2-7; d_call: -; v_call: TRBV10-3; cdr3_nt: TGTGCCATCCTACCCGTCGGGGGAAGCGAGCAGTACTTC; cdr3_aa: CAILPVGGSEQYF
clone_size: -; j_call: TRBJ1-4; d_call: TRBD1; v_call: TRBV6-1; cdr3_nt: TGTGCCAGCAGGAGGGACAGGAGTGAAAAACTGTTTTTT; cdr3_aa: CASRRDRSEKLFF
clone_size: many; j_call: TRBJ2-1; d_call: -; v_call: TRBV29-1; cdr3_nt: TGCAGCGTTGACAGAGAGTACAATGAGCAGTTCTTC; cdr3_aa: CSVDREYNEQFF
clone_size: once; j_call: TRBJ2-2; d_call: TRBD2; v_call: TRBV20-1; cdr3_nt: TGCAGTGCTGCGACTAGCGGGTTCACCGGGGAGCTGTTTTTT; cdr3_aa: CSAATSGFTGELFF
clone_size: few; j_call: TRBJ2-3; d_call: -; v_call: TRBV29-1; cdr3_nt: TGCAGCGCCGGATCCCCCGGGGTGGATACGCAGTATTTT; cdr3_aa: CSAGSPGVDTQYF
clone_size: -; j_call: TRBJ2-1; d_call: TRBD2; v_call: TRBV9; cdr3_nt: TGTGCCAGCAGCGCCCTTGGGGTGACTAGCTCCGATGAGCAGTTCTTC; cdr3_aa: CASSALGVTSSDEQFF
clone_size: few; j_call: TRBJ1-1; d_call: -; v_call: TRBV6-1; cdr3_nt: TGTGCCAGCAGTGAAGACGGGGAGGACACTGAAGCTTTCTTT; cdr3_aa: CASSEDGEDTEAFF
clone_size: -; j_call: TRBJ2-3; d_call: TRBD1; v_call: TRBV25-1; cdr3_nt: TGTGCCAGCAGGAGGGGGCCCACAGATACGCAGTATTTT; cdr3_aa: CASRRGPTDTQYF
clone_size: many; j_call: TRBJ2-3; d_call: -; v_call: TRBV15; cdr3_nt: TGTGCCACCAGCAGAGGGGGACCTAGCACAGATACGCAGTATTTT; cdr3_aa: CATSRGGPSTDTQYF
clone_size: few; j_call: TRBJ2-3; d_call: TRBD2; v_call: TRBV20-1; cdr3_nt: TGCAGCCCTCGCAGGACTAGCGGGAGTACGCAGTATTTT; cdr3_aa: CSPRRTSGSTQYF
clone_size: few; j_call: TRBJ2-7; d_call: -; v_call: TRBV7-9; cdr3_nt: TGTGCCAGCAGCTCCGTTACGCGCGAGCAGTACTTC; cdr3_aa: CASSSVTREQYF
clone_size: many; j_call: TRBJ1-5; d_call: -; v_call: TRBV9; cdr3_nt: TGTGCCAGCAGTGGGGGGGACTTTCAAGAGCCCCAGCATTTT; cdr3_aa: CASSGGDFQEPQHF
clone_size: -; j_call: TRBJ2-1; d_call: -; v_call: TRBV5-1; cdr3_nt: TGCGCCAGCAGCCCGGACGGGACCTACAATGAGCAGTTCTTC; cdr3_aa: CASSPDGTYNEQFF
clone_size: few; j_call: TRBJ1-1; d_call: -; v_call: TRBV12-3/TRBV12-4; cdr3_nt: TGTGCCAGCAGAATCACCACAAGGAACACTGAAGCTTTCTTT; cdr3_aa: CASRITTRNTEAFF
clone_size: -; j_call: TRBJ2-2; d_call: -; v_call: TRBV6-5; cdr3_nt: TGTGCCAGCAGTTATTTGGCAGGGGTCGGGGAGCTGTTTTTT; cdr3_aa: CASSYLAGVGELFF
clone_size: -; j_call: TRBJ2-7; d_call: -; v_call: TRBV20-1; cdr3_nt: TGCAGTGCCCCCCGGCGGCCAGGCTACCACTACGAGCAGTACTTC; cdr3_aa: CSAPRRPGYHYEQYF
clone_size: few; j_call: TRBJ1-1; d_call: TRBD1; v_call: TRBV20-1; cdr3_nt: TGCAGTGCGACCCGGGACAGGGGGGACACTGAAGCTTTCTTT; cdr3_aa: CSATRDRGDTEAFF
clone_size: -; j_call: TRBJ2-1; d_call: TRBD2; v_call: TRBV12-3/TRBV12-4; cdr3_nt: TGTGCCAGCAGGTCTAGCGGGGGGGCCTACAATGAGCAGTTCTTC; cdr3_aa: CASRSSGGAYNEQFF
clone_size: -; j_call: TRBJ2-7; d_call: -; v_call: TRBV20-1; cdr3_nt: TGCAGTGCCCTACGACGGAGTATTCACGAGCAGTACTTC; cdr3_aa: CSALRRSIHEQYF
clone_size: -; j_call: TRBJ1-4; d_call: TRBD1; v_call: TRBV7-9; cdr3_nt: TGTGCCAGCAGCTTGGGACAGGGCTTCAGTGAAAAACTGTTTTTT; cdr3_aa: CASSLGQGFSEKLFF
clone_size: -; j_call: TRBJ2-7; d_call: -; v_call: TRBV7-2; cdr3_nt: TGTGCCAGCAGCCGTACCCGGTACTACGAGCAGTACTTC; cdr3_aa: CASSRTRYYEQYF
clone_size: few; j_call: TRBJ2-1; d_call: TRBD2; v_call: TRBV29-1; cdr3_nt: TGCAGCGTACCAGGGAGGGATGAGCAGTTCTTC; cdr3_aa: CSVPGRDEQFF
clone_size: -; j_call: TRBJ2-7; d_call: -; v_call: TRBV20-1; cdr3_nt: TGCAGTGCTAGAGATCCAGGCGGAACAAGCTCCTACGAGCAGTACTTC; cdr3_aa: CSARDPGGTSSYEQYF
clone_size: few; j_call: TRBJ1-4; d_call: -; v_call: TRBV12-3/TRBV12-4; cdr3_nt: TGTGCCAGCAGTTCCCAGATTAATGAAAAACTGTTTTTT; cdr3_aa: CASSSQINEKLFF
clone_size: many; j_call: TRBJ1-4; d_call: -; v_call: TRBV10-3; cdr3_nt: TGTGCCATCAGCCCTTCCGATTTTGCAACTAATGAAAAACTGTTTTTT; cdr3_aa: CAISPSDFATNEKLFF
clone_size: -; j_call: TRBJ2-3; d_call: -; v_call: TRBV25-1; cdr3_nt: TGTGCCAGCAGTCTGACCTGGGGAAACACAGATACGCAGTATTTT; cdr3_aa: CASSLTWGNTDTQYF
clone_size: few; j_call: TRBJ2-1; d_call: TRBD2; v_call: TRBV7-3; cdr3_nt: TGTGCCAGCAGCCTGATAGCGGGGGGTAATTTAAATGAGCAGTTCTTC; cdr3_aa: CASSLIAGGNLNEQFF
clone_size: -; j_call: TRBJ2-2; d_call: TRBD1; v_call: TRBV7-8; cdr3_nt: TGTGCCAGCAGCTTTAGCTCCGGGACAGTGAACACCGGGGAGCTGTTTTTT; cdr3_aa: CASSFSSGTVNTGELFF
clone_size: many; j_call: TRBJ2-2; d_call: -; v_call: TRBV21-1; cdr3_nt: TGTGCCATCAAGTCAGGGTTGAGCCGGGGCGGGGAGCTGTTTTTT; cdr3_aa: CAIKSGLSRGGELFF
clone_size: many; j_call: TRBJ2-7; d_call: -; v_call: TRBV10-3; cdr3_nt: TGTGCCATCAGTTGGGGAACAAGCGAGCAGTACTTC; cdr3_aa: CAISWGTSEQYF
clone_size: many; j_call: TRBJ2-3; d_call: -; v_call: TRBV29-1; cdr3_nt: TGCAGCGTTGATGAGCGCCAGAGAAGCACAGATACGCAGTATTTT; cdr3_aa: CSVDERQRSTDTQYF
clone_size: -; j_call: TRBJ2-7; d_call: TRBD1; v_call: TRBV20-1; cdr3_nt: TGCAGTGCTAGCGGACAGGGGAAAGATTACGAGCAGTACTTC; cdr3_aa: CSASGQGKDYEQYF
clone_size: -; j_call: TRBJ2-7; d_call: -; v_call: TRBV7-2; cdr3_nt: TGTGCCAGCAGCTCAGGTATCCTAAGCGAGCAGTACTTC; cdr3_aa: CASSSGILSEQYF
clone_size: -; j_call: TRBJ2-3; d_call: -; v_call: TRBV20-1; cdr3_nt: TGCAGTGCTATCCCGCCTAGGGGTTTAGATACGCAGTATTTT; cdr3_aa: CSAIPPRGLDTQYF
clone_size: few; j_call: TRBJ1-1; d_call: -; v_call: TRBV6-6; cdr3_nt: TGTGCCATATCCGGGAACCAGAACACTGAAGCTTTCTTT; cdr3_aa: CAISGNQNTEAFF
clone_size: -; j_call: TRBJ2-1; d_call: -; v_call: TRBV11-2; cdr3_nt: TGTGCCAGCACCCTAGGGGGGGCTCGTAATGAGCAGTTCTTC; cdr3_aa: CASTLGGARNEQFF
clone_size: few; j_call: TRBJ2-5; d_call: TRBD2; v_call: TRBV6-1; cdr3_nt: TGTGCCACCACCGGGCTAGCGGACGGAGAGACCCAGTACTTC; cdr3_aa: CATTGLADGETQYF